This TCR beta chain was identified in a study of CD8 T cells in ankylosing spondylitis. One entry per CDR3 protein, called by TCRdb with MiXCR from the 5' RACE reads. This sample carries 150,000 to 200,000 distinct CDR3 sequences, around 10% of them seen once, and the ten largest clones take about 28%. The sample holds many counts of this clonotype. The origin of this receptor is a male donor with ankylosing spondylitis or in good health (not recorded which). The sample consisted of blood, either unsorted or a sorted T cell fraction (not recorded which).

The CDR3 loop reads CASSPRAVSPLAKNIQYF. In DNA form, the CDR3 reads TGTGCCAGCAGTCCTCGGGCCGTATCCCCCTTAGCCAAAAACATTCAGTACTTC. The V gene is TRBV28, the J gene TRBJ2-4; D uncertain. The CDR3 contains 18 residues. Trimming cost V 5 bases and J 0 bases, with 20 bases left between them. CDR1 and CDR2 from the germline V gene are MDHEN and SYDVKM.